These 10 T cell receptor beta chains were all obtained from the same sample, sequenced in a study of immune heterogeneity within non-small cell lung tumors. Multiplex PCR employing 32 V and 13 J primers generated amplicons of the TCR beta CDR3. TCRdb reprocessed the multiplex PCR reads via MiXCR and lists one record per CDR3 protein. This table has roughly 3,200 distinct CDR3 sequences, roughly 15% appearing once. Template input was genomic DNA from bulk tumor (600 ng per sample). During surgery, each primary tumor gave multiple biopsies spaced as far apart as possible. The study enrolled patients with untreated, newly diagnosed non-small cell lung cancer who underwent curative surgery. The sample consisted of lung tumor tissue. Receptor source: a man aged 45-60 years with non-small cell lung cancer.

Only a few counts were recorded for this clonotype. J is TRBJ1-1 and V is TRBV3-1; unclear D gene. With 0 bases removed from V and 0 bases from J, the gap between germline ends came to 5 bases. The germline gives CDR1 LGHDT, CDR2 YNNKEL (reference sequence). The CDR3 spans 14 residues. The CDR3 reads CASSQDRLNTEAFF. DNA of the CDR3: TGTGCCAGCAGCCAAGATCGGCTGAACACTGAAGCTTTCTTT.

Concerning this clonotype: A read error is possible here, since a much larger clone lies one base away. The rearrangement uses TRBV5-1 and TRBJ2-1; 9 nucleotides line up with TRBD2. The CDR3 is made up of 15 amino acids. V shed 7 bases and J 5 bases; nucleotides not matched to a gene: 10. Germline V gives CDR1 SGHRS, CDR2 YFSETQ. CDR3 sequence reads: CASLGTSGSHNEQFF. The CDR3 nucleotides are TGCGCCAGCTTGGGTACTAGCGGGTCCCACAATGAGCAGTTCTTC.

Regarding this clonotype: A much bigger clone sits one base away, suggesting this may be a read error. This chain joins TRBV28 and TRBJ2-3; 8 bases agree with TRBD2. V lost 8 bases, J lost 3 bases, and 19 bases stayed unmatched. The germline V gene has CDR1 MDHEN and CDR2 SYDVKM. The CDR3 covers 18 residues. The chain's CDR3 is CASHIKLAEALTTDTQYF. In nucleotides, the CDR3 is TGTGCCAGCCACATCAAACTAGCGGAAGCCCTCACGACAGATACGCAGTATTTT.

This clonotype appeared a few times. This sequence joins TRBV6-1 and TRBJ1-5; D remains ambiguous. CDR3 length: 14 amino acids. The V gene's germline CDR1 is MNHNS and CDR2 SASEGT. Trimming stripped 5 bases from V and 1 base from J, with 9 bases between. The CDR3 here is CASSPDGSNQPQHF. The CDR3 region has the DNA TGTGCCAGCAGTCCGGACGGAAGCAATCAGCCCCAGCATTTT.

As to this clonotype: A read error may be the cause here, since a much bigger clone is one base away. V usage is TRBV10-1 and J usage is TRBJ2-2; TRBD2 matches at 7 bases. In germline, CDR1 is WNHNN, CDR2 SYGVQD (reference sequence). Trimming at V came to 6 bases and at J to 5 bases, leaving 3 bases not matched to a gene. The CDR3 is 13 amino acids. In nucleotides, the CDR3 is TGCGCCAGCAGCAGGACTAGAACCGGGGAGCTGTTTTTT. Its translation is CASSRTRTGELFF.

By sample fraction, this clonotype is medium-sized (0.01 to 0.1%). This rearrangement joins TRBV19 to TRBJ2-7, with 12 bases fitting TRBD2. Looked up from germline, CDR1 is LNHDA and CDR2 is SQIVND (reference sequence). With 4 bases clipped from V and 2 bases from J, the junction kept 3 bases outside the gene matches. The CDR3 is 15 residues long. The CDR3 coding sequence is TGTGCCAGTAGTACTAGCGGGAGGGCTCCCTACGAGCAGTACTTC. This encodes CASSTSGRAPYEQYF.

In regard to this clonotype: The germline gene is not matched at one end of the junction; a read error may be the cause. The chain uses TRBV9 and TRBJ2-2; 8 bases map to TRBD1. CDR1 and CDR2 (germline): SGDLS, YYNGEE. This CDR3 has 15 residues. This CDR3 reads CASSLWTGNAGEQFF. DNA of the CDR3: TGTGCCAGCAGCTTATGGACAGGGAACGCCGGGGAGCAGTTTTTT.

This clonotype has a count of ten or more. This chain joins TRBV7-9 and TRBJ2-7; no reliable D call. Trimming stripped 1 base from V and 0 bases from J, with 10 bases between. Per germline, CDR1 SEHNR and CDR2 FQNEAQ (reference sequence). The CDR3 extends over 15 amino acids. The CDR3 is CASSLGAGFSYEQYF. In DNA, the CDR3 is TGTGCCAGCAGCTTAGGTGCCGGCTTCTCCTACGAGCAGTACTTC.

The V and J genes are TRBV12-3 or TRBV12-4 and TRBJ2-1, with 9 bases matching TRBD2. This CDR3 spans 15 amino acids. V was clipped by 3 bases and J by 8 bases; unmatched bases: 8. CDR3 DNA: TGTGCCAGCAGTTTCTCTAGCGGGATGCTCCATGAGCAGTTCTTC. Translating gives CASSFSSGMLHEQFF.

In regard to this clonotype: A much larger clone differs from this one at a single base, so this may be a read error. This rearrangement joins TRBV6-9 to TRBJ2-5; 14 bases are a match to TRBD2. This CDR3 spans 15 amino acids. V was clipped by 3 bases and J by 7 bases; unmatched bases: 4. From germline, CDR1 is MNHGY and CDR2 SVAAGI. CDR3 sequence (DNA): TGTGCCAGCAGTTACGGACTAGCGGGAGGTGGGACCCAGTACTTC. Translated: CASSYGLAGGGTQYF.